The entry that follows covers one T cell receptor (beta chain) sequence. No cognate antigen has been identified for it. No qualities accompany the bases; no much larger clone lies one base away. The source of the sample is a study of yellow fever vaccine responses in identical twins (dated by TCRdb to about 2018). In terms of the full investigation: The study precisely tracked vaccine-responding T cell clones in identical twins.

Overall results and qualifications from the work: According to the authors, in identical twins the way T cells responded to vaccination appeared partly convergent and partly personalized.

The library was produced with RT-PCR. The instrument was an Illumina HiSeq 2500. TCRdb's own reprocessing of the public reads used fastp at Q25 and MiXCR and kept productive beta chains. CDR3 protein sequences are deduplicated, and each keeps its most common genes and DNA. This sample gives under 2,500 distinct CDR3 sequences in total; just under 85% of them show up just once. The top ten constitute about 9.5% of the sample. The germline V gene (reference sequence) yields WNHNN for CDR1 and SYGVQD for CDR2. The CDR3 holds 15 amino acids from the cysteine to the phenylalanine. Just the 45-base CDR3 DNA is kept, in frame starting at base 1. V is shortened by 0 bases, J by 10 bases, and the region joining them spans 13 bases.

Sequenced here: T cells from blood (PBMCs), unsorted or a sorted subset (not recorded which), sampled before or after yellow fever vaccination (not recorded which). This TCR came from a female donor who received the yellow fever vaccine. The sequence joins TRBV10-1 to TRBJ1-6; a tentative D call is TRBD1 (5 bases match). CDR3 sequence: CASSESAQGGSPLHF. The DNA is TGCGCCAGCAGTGAGTCGGCTCAGGGAGGCTCACCCCTCCACTTT.